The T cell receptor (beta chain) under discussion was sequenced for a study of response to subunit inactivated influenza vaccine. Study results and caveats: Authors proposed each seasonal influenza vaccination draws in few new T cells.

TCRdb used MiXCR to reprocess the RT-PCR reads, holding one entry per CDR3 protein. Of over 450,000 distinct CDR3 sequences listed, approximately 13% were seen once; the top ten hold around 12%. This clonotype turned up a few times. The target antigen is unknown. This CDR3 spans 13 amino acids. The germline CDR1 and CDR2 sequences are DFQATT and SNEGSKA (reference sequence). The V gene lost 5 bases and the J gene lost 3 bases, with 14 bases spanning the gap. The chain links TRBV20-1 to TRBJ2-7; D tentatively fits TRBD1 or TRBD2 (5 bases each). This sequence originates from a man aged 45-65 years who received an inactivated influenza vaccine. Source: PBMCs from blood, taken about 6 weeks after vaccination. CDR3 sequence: CSASGTANYEQYF. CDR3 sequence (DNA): TGCAGTGCTTCCGGGACGGCTAACTACGAGCAGTACTTC.